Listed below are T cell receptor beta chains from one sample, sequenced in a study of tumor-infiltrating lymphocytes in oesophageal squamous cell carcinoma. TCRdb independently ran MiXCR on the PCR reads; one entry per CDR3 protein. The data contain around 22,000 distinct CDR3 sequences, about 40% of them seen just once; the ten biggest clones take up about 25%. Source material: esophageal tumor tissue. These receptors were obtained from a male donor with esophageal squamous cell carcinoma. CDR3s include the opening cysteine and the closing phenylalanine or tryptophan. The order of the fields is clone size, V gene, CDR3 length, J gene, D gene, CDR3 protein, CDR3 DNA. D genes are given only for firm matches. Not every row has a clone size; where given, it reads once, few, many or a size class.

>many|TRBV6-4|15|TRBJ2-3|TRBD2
CASSDSAGPADTQYF
TGTGCCAGCAGTGACTCAGCGGGGCCAGCAGATACGCAGTATTTT
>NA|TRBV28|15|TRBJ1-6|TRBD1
CASSIWTGVYSPLHF
TGTGCCAGCAGTATCTGGACAGGGGTATACTCACCCCTCCACTTT
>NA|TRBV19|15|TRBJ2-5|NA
CASSIASLGGETQYF
TGTGCCAGTAGTATAGCTTCTTTGGGGGGTGAGACCCAGTACTTC
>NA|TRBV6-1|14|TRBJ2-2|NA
CASSPYRASGELFF
TGTGCCAGCAGCCCCTACAGGGCCTCCGGGGAGCTGTTTTTT
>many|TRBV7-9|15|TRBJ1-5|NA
CASSSTGYGNQPQHF
TGTGCCAGCAGCTCCACAGGGTATGGCAATCAGCCCCAGCATTTT
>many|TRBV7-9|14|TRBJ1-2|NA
CASSLAGRVDGYTF
TGTGCCAGCAGCTTAGCTGGCAGGGTGGATGGCTACACCTTC
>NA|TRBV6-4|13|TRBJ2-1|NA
CASSDGDYNEQFF
TGTGCCAGCAGTGACGGCGATTACAATGAGCAGTTCTTC
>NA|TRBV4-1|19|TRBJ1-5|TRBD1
CASSQGGQARVRSNQPQHF
TGCGCCAGCAGCCAGGGGGGACAGGCCCGGGTTCGGAGCAATCAGCCCCAGCATTTT
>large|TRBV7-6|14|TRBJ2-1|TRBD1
CASSFGTARREQFF
TGTGCCAGCAGCTTTGGGACAGCCCGCCGGGAGCAGTTCTTC
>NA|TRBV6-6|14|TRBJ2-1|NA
CASRVEGSYNEQFF
TGTGCCAGCAGGGTAGAGGGCTCCTACAATGAGCAGTTCTTC
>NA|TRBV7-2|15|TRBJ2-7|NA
CASSLDLSSYNEQYF
TGTGCCAGCAGCTTAGATCTTAGCTCCTACAATGAGCAGTACTTC